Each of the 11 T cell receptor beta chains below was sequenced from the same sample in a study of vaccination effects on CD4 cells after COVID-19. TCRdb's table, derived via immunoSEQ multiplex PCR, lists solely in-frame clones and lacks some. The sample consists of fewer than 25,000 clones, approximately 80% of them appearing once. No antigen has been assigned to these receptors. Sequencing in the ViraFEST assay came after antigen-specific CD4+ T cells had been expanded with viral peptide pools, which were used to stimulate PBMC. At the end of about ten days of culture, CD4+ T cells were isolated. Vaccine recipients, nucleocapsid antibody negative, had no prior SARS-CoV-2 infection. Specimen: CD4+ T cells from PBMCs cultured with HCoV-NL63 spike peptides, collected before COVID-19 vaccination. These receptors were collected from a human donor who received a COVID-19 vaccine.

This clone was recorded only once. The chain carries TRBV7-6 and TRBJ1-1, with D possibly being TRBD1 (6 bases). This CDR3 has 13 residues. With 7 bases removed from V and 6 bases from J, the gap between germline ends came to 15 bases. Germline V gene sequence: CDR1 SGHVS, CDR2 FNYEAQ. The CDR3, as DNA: TGTGCCAGCACCAAGACGTCAGGGGCTGAAGCTTTCTTT. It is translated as CASTKTSGAEAFF. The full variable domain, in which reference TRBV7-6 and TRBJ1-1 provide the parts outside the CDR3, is GAGVSQSPRYKVTKRGQDVALRCDPISGHVSLYWYRQALGQGPEFLTYFNYEAQQDKSGLPNDRFSAERPEGSISTLTIQRTEQRDSAMYRCASTKTSGAEAFFGQGTRLTVV.

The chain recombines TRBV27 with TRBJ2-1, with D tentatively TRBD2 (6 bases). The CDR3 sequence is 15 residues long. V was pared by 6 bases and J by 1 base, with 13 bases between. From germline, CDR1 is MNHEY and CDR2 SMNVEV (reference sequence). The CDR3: CASSRGFWSYNEQFF. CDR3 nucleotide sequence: TGTGCCAGCAGCCGGGGGTTTTGGTCCTACAATGAGCAGTTCTTC.

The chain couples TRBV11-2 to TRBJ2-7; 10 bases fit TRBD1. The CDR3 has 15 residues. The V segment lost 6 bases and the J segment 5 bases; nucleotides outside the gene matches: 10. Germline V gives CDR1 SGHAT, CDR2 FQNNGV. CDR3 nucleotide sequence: TGTGCCAGCAGGCCATTACAGGGACAGGGGAACGAGCAGTACTTC. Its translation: CASRPLQGQGNEQYF.

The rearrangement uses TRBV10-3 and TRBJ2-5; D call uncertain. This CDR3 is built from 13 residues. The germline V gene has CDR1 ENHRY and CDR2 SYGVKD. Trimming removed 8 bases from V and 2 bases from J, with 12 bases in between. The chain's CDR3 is CAIGQREQETQYF. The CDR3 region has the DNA TGTGCCATCGGGCAGAGAGAACAAGAGACCCAGTACTTC.

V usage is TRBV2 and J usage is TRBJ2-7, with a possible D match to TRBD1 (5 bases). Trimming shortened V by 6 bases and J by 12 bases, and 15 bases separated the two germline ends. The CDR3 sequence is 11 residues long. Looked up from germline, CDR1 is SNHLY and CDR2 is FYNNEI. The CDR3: CASSDDSNRYF. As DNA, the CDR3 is TGTGCCAGCAGCGATGACAGCAATCGGTACTTC.

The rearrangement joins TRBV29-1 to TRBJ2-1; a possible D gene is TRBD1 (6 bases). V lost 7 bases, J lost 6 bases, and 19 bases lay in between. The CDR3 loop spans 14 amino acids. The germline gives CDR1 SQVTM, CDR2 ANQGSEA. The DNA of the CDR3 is TGCAGCGAGTCACAGGGCGGGTTGGGCAATGAGCAGTTCTTC. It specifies CSESQGGLGNEQFF.

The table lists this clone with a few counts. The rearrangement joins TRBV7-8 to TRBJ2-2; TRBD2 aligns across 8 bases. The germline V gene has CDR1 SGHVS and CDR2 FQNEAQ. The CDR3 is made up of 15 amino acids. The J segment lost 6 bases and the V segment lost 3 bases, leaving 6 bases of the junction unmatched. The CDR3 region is CASSFSGGASGELFF. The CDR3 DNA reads TGTGCCAGCAGCTTCTCCGGGGGGGCCTCCGGGGAGCTGTTTTTT.

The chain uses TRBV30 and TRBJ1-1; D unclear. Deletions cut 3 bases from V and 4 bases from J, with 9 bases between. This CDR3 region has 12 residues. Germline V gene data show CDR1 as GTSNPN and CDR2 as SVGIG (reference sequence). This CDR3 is CAWRFGSTEAFF. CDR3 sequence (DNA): TGTGCCTGGAGGTTTGGGTCCACTGAAGCTTTCTTT.

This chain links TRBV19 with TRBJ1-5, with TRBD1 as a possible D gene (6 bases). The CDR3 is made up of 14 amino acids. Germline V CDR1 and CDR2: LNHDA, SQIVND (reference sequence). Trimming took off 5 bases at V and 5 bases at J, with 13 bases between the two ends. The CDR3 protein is CASSFQGNDQPQHF. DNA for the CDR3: TGTGCCAGTAGTTTTCAGGGGAACGATCAGCCCCAGCATTTT.

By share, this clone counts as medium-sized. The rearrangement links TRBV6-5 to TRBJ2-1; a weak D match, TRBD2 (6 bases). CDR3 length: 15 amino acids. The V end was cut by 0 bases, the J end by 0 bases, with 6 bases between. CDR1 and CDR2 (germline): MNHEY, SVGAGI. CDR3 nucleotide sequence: TGTGCCAGCAGTTACTCGACTAGCTCCTACAATGAGCAGTTCTTC. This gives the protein CASSYSTSSYNEQFF.

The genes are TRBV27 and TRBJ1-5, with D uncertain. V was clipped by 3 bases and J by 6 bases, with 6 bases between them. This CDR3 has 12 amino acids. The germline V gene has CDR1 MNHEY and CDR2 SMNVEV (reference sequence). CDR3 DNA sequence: TGTGCCAGCAGTTTTGCGGGTCAGCCCCAGCATTTT. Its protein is CASSFAGQPQHF.